This T cell receptor beta chain was recorded in a study of shared clonotypes between healthy human individuals. V dropped 4 bases and J dropped 6 bases, with 19 bases sitting between them. There are 15 residues in the CDR3. Looked up from germline, CDR1 is SGHKS and CDR2 is YYEKEE (reference sequence). The repertoire was sequenced with immunoSEQ multiplex PCR; TCRdb's copy has only in-frame clones and lacks some. The sample has more than 850,000 clones; approximately 80% are singletons. This clonotype was obtained from a young man in good health. Some clones in this sample may be carry-over from other donors' samples. The material sequenced was memory CD4+ T cells from PBMCs. Subset meaning: CD45RA-negative fraction. The chain has TRBV5-5 and TRBJ1-2, with D unresolved. In nucleotides, the CDR3 is TGTGCCAGCAGCGTAGCCGAGATCCGGGAGAATGGCTACACCTTC. Translation gives CASSVAEIRENGYTF. The full variable domain, its missing parts supplied by reference TRBV5-5 and TRBJ1-2, is DAGVTQSPTHLIKTRGQQVTLRCSPISGHKSVSWYQQVLGQGPQFIFQYYEKEERGRGNFPDRFSARQFPNYSSELNVNALLLGDSALYLCASSVAEIRENGYTFGSGTRLTVV.